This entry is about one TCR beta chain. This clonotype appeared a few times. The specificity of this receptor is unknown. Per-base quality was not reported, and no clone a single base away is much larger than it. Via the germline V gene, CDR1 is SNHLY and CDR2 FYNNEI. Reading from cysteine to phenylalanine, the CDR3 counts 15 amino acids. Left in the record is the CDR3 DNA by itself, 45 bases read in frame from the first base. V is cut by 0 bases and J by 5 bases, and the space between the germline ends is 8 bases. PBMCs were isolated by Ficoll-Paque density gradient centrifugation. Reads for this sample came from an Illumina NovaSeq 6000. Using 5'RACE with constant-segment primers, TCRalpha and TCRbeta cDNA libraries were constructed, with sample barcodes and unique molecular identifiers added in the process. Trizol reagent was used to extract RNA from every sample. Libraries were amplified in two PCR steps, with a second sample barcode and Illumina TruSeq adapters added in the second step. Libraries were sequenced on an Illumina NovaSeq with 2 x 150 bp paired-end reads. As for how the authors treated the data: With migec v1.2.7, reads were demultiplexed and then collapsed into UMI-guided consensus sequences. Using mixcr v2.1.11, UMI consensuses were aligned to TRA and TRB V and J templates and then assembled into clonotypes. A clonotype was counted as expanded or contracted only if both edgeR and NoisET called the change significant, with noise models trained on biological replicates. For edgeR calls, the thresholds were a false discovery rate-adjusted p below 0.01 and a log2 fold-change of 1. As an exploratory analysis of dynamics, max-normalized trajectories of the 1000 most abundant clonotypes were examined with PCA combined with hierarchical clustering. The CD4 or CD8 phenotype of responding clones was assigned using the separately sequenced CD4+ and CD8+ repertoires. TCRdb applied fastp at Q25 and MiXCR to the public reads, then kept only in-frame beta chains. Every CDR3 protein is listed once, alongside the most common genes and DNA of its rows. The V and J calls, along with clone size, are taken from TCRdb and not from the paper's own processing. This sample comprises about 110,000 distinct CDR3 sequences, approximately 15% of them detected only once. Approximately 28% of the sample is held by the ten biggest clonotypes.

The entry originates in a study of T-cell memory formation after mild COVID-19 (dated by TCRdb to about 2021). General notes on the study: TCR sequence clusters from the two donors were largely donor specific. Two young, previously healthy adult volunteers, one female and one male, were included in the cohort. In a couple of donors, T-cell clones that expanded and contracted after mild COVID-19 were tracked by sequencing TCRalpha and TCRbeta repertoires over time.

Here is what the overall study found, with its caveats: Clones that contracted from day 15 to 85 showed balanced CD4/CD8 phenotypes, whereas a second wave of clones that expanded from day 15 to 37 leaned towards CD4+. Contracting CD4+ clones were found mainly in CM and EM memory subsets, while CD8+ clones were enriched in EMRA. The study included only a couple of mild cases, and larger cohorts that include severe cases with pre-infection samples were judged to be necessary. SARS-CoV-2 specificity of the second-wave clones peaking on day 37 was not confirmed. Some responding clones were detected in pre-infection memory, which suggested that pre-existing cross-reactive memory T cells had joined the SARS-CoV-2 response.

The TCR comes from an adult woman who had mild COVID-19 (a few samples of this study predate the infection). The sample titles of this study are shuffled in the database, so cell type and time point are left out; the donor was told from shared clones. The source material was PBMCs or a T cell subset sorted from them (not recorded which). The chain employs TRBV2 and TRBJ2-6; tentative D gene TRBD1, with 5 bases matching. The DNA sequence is TGTGCCAGCAGTGAAGCCAGGGCGCGGGCCAACGTCCTGACTTTC. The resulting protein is CASSEARARANVLTF.